One sample yielded the 10 T cell receptor beta chains listed below, sequenced in a study of cytomegalovirus exposure and HLA in healthy donors (dated by TCRdb to 2016 to 2017). Libraries were made using the immunoSEQ multiplex PCR assay. For the multiplex PCR, a mixture combining 60 forward primers for TCR Vbeta segments and 13 reverse primers for TCR Jbeta segments was used. As stored in TCRdb, this immuneACCESS dataset retains in-frame rearrangements with V and J assigned. A fraction of the clones does not appear; measured against another copy, unresolved V genes explain less than half of the discrepancy, and the remainder lacks a known reason. The table held for this sample gives about 190,000 clones. Clones ranked in the top ten supply approximately 0.98% of the sample. Material: PBMCs. The source of these receptors is a woman between 25 and 40 years old in good health and CMV-seropositive.

The J gene is TRBJ1-1, the V gene TRBV2, with 8 bases that match TRBD1. Germline lookup yields CDR1 SNHLY and CDR2 FYNNEI. The CDR3 length is 13 residues. The junction had 3 bases not matched to a gene; V was cut back by 8 bases and J by 1 base. The CDR3: CASGDRKNTEAFF. The CDR3 nucleotides read TGTGCCAGCGGGGACAGGAAGAACACTGAAGCTTTCTTT. Full variable domain (missing parts from reference TRBV2 and TRBJ1-1): EPEVTQTPSHQVTQMGQEVILRCVPISNHLYFYWYRQILGQKVEFLVSFYNNEISEKSEIFDDQFSVERPDGSNFTLKIRSTKLEDSAMYFCASGDRKNTEAFFGQGTRLTVV.

The gene calls are TRBV5-1 and TRBJ2-3; D unclear. The germline V gene has CDR1 SGHRS and CDR2 YFSETQ. The CDR3 covers 14 residues. Trimming left V 0 bases short and J 6 bases short, with 11 bases between. CDR3 in amino acids: CASSLEIYSDTQYF. CDR3 coding DNA: TGCGCCAGCAGCTTGGAAATCTATTCGGATACGCAGTATTTT. Complete variable domain (other parts from reference TRBV5-1 and TRBJ2-3): KAGVTQTPRYLIKTRGQQVTLSCSPISGHRSVSWYQQTPGQGLQFLFEYFSETQRNKGNFPGRFSGRQFSNSRSEMNVSTLELGDSALYLCASSLEIYSDTQYFGPGTRLTVL.

This chain uses TRBV5-4 with TRBJ2-1; 7 bases align to TRBD1. This CDR3 region has 16 residues. J lost 1 base, V lost 2 bases, and 6 bases had no gene match. Germline V gene lookup returns CDR1 SGHNT and CDR2 YYREEE (reference sequence). The CDR3 reads CASSFAAGGSYNEQFF. CDR3 nucleotide sequence: TGTGCCAGCAGCTTCGCGGCAGGGGGATCCTACAATGAGCAGTTCTTC.

V is TRBV29-1 and J is TRBJ2-4; 7 positions agree with TRBD1. Germline V CDR1 and CDR2: SQVTM, ANQGSEA. V trimming: 4 bases; J trimming: 3 bases; junction bases outside the gene matches: 3. This CDR3 spans 13 amino acids. The CDR3 is CSVGWDSKNIQYF. DNA of the CDR3: TGCAGCGTTGGATGGGACAGCAAAAACATTCAGTACTTC. The complete variable domain, with remaining parts taken from reference TRBV29-1 and TRBJ2-4, reads SAVISQKPSRDICQRGTSLTIQCQVDSQVTMMFWYRQQPGQSLTLIATANQGSEATYESGFVIDKFPISRPNLTFSTLTVSNMSPEDSSIYLCSVGWDSKNIQYFGAGTRLSVL.

This chain joins TRBV29-1 and TRBJ1-2; tentative D call: TRBD1 (5 bases). Trimming took 2 bases from V and 8 from J, leaving 24 bases between them. Germline-derived CDR1 and CDR2 are SQVTM and ANQGSEA. The CDR3 is made up of 16 amino acids. As DNA, the CDR3 is TGCAGCGTTGAATCTTCTCGGACACGAACTCTTCTCGGCTACACCTTC. As protein: CSVESSRTRTLLGYTF.

The chain is built from TRBV5-1 and TRBJ2-7, with 10 positions matching TRBD2. Trimming took 4 bases from V and 5 from J; bases not matched to a gene: 12. The CDR3 contains 16 residues. Germline V lookup: CDR1 SGHRS, CDR2 YFSETQ. CDR3 sequence reads: CASSRTGGLAMDEQYF. The CDR3 DNA is TGCGCCAGCAGCCGAACAGGGGGACTAGCGATGGACGAGCAGTACTTC.

The chain employs TRBV6-1 and TRBJ2-7, with a weak D call TRBD2 (6 bases). Germline V gene data show CDR1 as MNHNS and CDR2 as SASEGT. The CDR3 sequence is 14 residues long. Trimming shortened V by 4 bases and J by 0 bases, and 10 bases separated the two germline ends. The CDR3 protein is CASSVPGLSYEQYF. CDR3 DNA sequence: TGTGCCAGCAGTGTTCCGGGACTCTCCTACGAGCAGTACTTC.

V usage is TRBV19 and J usage is TRBJ1-1; D unresolved. Trimming shortened V by 6 bases and J by 0 bases, and 14 bases separated the two germline ends. Germline CDR1 reads LNHDA; CDR2 reads SQIVND (reference sequence). The CDR3 consists of 15 residues. Here the CDR3 DNA reads TGTGCCAGTAGGCTTGGCGGACTGATGAACACTGAAGCTTTCTTT. Its protein is CASRLGGLMNTEAFF.

The chain couples TRBV11-3 to TRBJ2-2; 14 positions agree with TRBD2. CDR3 length equals 18 residues. Germline-derived CDR1 and CDR2 are SGHNT and YENEEA. V gave up 5 bases and J gave up 7 bases; unmatched junction bases: 12. CDR3 in amino acids: CASSPSTSGGASDGELFF. CDR3 in DNA: TGTGCCAGCAGCCCTTCGACTAGCGGGGGGGCCAGTGACGGGGAGCTGTTTTTT.

This chain joins TRBV10-1 and TRBJ2-4; D may be TRBD1 (5 bases). The CDR3 totals 16 residues. The germline V gene encodes CDR1 WNHNN and CDR2 SYGVQD (reference sequence). V was cut by 8 bases and J by 0 bases, with 17 bases left in between. CDR3 nucleotides: TGCGCCAGCGTTAAGACAGCCTCACTAGCCAAAAACATTCAGTACTTC. Translation gives CASVKTASLAKNIQYF.